These 31 T cell receptor beta chains were sequenced from one sample in a study of T-cell memory formation after mild COVID-19. TCRdb used MiXCR to reprocess the 5' RACE reads, holding one entry per CDR3 protein. The table shows about 600,000 distinct CDR3 sequences, with less than 25% occurring only once. The source material was PBMCs or a T cell subset sorted from them (not recorded which). The receptors were sampled from an adult woman who had mild COVID-19 (a few samples of this study predate the infection). Cell type and time point are not known.

The rearrangement joins TRBV5-6 to TRBJ2-7, with TRBD1 matching 9 bases. J gave up 8 bases and V 5 bases, and 11 bases lay outside the gene matches. Per the germline V gene, CDR1 is SGHDT and CDR2 is YYEEEE. CDR3 size: 14 residues. The CDR3 nucleotides are TGTGCCAGCAGATCCGGGACAGGGACGGCAAAGCAGTACTTC. This sequence encodes CASRSGTGTAKQYF.

V usage is TRBV3-1 and J usage is TRBJ2-1, with 15 positions matching TRBD2. The CDR3 runs 14 residues. V shed 5 bases, J shed 12 bases, and the junction held 5 bases outside the gene matches. Looked up from germline, CDR1 is LGHDT and CDR2 is YNNKEL (reference sequence). CDR3 DNA: TGTGCCAGCAGCTTTCGGACTAGCGGGAGGGTGCAGTTCTTC. Translation gives CASSFRTSGRVQFF.

This clonotype has just a few counts. This chain's CDR3 is CASSFVGLAGGSSYNEQFF. CDR3 nucleotide sequence: TGTGCCAGCAGTTTCGTGGGACTAGCGGGGGGGAGCTCCTACAATGAGCAGTTCTTC. V is TRBV12-3 or TRBV12-4 and J is TRBJ2-1; 16 nucleotides agree with TRBD2. This CDR3 spans 19 amino acids. The J segment lost 0 bases and the V segment lost 3 bases, leaving 5 bases of the junction unmatched.

The rearrangement links TRBV12-3 or TRBV12-4 to TRBJ2-3; the D gene is possibly TRBD2 (6 bases). V was trimmed by 7 bases and J by 3 bases, leaving 20 bases between them. The CDR3 covers 16 residues. The CDR3 nucleotides read TGTGCCAGCAATCCACGGGGGTTTTGGGAGACAGATACGCAGTATTTT. Its protein product is CASNPRGFWETDTQYF.

The J gene is TRBJ2-1, the V gene TRBV7-3; TRBD2 agrees at 10 bases. Germline V gene sequence: CDR1 SGHTA, CDR2 FQGTGA. The J segment lost 10 bases and the V segment lost 4 bases, leaving 4 bases of the junction unmatched. This CDR3 region has 13 residues. The CDR3 nucleotides read TGTGCCAGCAGCTCTAGCGGGGGCGTCGAGCAGTTCTTC. It encodes CASSSSGGVEQFF.

This clonotype has just a few counts. In DNA, the CDR3 is TGTGCCAGCAGCCAAGATCTCCGGGACAGAGGCTCCTACGAGCAGTACTTC. It translates to CASSQDLRDRGSYEQYF. V is TRBV4-2 and J is TRBJ2-7, with 7 bases matching TRBD1. The germline V gene encodes CDR1 LGHNA and CDR2 YNFKEQ. With V trimmed by 0 bases and J by 0 bases, 8 bases remained unmatched. The CDR3 covers 17 residues.

This rearrangement joins TRBV4-1 to TRBJ1-6; D unresolved. Germline V lookup: CDR1 MGHRA, CDR2 YSYEKL. The CDR3 sequence is 15 residues long. Trimming took off 8 bases at V and 7 bases at J, with 18 bases between the two ends. Here the CDR3 DNA reads TGCGCCAGCTCCCCCGAAAGGAGAAGAAATTCACCCCTCCACTTT. This translates into CASSPERRRNSPLHF.

The rearrangement joins TRBV15 to TRBJ1-4; D is uncertain. Germline loops: CDR1 LNHNV, CDR2 YYDKDF (reference sequence). There are 17 residues in the CDR3. The germline V and J ends were trimmed by 0 bases and 7 bases, with 18 bases remaining between them. CDR3 region: CATSRDAPVPGGEKLFF. The CDR3 DNA follows: TGTGCCACCAGCAGAGATGCTCCCGTACCGGGTGGTGAAAAACTGTTTTTT.

This clonotype was observed a handful of times. The rearrangement links TRBV7-2 to TRBJ2-5, with D unresolved. The CDR3 consists of 14 residues. Germline lookup yields CDR1 SGHTA and CDR2 FQGNSA. Trimming left V 6 bases short and J 4 bases short, with 15 bases between. CDR3 in DNA: TGTGCCAGCAGTTCCCCCCTACAAGGAGAGACCCAGTACTTC. Protein product: CASSSPLQGETQYF.

The rearrangement uses TRBV4-1 and TRBJ1-1; the D is unclear. The CDR3 has 14 amino acids. CDR1 is MGHRA, CDR2 YSYEKL, per germline. V dropped 2 bases and J dropped 6 bases, with 13 bases sitting between them. DNA of the CDR3: TGCGCCAGCAGCCAATCCGGACTGTGGGCTGAAGCTTTCTTT. It translates to CASSQSGLWAEAFF.

In DNA, the CDR3 is TGTGCCAGCAGCCCCGACAGGGTAGCCTACAATGAGCAGTTCTTC. Protein sequence: CASSPDRVAYNEQFF. The chain links TRBV7-3 to TRBJ2-1, with 7 bases lining up with TRBD1. Looked up from germline, CDR1 is SGHTA and CDR2 is FQGTGA. J was trimmed by 2 bases and V by 5 bases; bases with no gene match: 6. This CDR3 has 15 amino acids.

This clonotype came up a few times. As DNA, the CDR3 is TGTGCCAGCAGTTTAAGACAGGGGACCTATGGCTACACCTTC. Translated: CASSLRQGTYGYTF. The V and J genes are TRBV12-3 or TRBV12-4 and TRBJ1-2; 8 bases are a match to TRBD1. V shed 2 bases and J 4 bases; nucleotides not matched to a gene: 3. The CDR3 covers 14 residues.

This clonotype was detected only a few times. V and J are TRBV24-1 and TRBJ2-4; a possible D gene is TRBD2 (6 bases). This CDR3 has 15 amino acids. V lost 4 bases and J 1 base, leaving 10 bases between the germline ends. The germline V gene has CDR1 KGHDR and CDR2 SFDVKD. For the CDR3, the DNA is TGTGCCACCAGTGACTCTGCGGGGGCCAAAAACATTCAGTACTTC. Translated, it gives CATSDSAGAKNIQYF.

This clonotype appeared a few times. This rearrangement joins TRBV12-3 or TRBV12-4 to TRBJ2-7; a possible D gene is TRBD1 (5 bases). The CDR3 has 14 amino acids. Trimming cost V 7 bases and J 2 bases, with 15 bases left between them. The CDR3 is CASTTQGRTYEQYF. The CDR3 coding sequence is TGTGCCAGCACCACCCAGGGAAGGACCTACGAGCAGTACTTC.

This clonotype was found a few times. The rearrangement joins TRBV20-1 to TRBJ1-5; D ambiguous. The CDR3 is 17 amino acids. Germline loops: CDR1 DFQATT, CDR2 SNEGSKA (reference sequence). V lost 2 bases and J 0 bases, leaving 17 bases between the germline ends. DNA for the CDR3: TGCAGTGCTAGAAGCCAGCCCGGGAGCTATAGCAATCAGCCCCAGCATTTT. It encodes CSARSQPGSYSNQPQHF.

This clonotype was picked up a small number of times. This sequence joins TRBV5-1 and TRBJ2-1, with 8 bases identical to TRBD1. The CDR3 has 16 residues. V dropped 0 bases and J dropped 4; count of bases not matched to a gene: 6. The germline gives CDR1 SGHRS, CDR2 YFSETQ. CDR3 amino acids: CASSLARGPLYNEQFF. For the CDR3, the DNA is TGCGCCAGCAGCTTGGCCAGGGGGCCCCTATACAATGAGCAGTTCTTC.

The chain recombines TRBV12-3 or TRBV12-4 with TRBJ2-6; D might be TRBD2 (5 bases). The CDR3 loop spans 20 amino acids. V lost 6 bases and J lost 0, with 24 bases in between. CDR3 region: CASSRPRGGLTHSGANVLTF. CDR3 coding DNA: TGTGCCAGCAGCCGCCCAAGAGGAGGACTTACCCACTCTGGGGCCAACGTCCTGACTTTC.

In its sample, this clonotype was seen a few times. The chain links TRBV5-1 to TRBJ2-2; either TRBD1 or TRBD2 may supply D (5 bases each). CDR3 length: 16 amino acids. Germline CDR1 SGHRS, CDR2 YFSETQ. V lost 0 bases to trimming and J lost 6 bases, with 15 bases between them. The CDR3 spells CASSLAQGAYPGELFF. CDR3 DNA sequence: TGCGCCAGCAGCTTGGCCCAGGGAGCGTACCCCGGGGAGCTGTTTTTT.

The chain carries TRBV5-1 and TRBJ2-2, with 7 nucleotides matching TRBD2. This CDR3 region has 14 residues. Germline CDR1 SGHRS, CDR2 YFSETQ. Losses at the gene ends were 4 bases for V and 4 bases for J; bases not matched to a gene: 4. CDR3 amino acids: CASSGRGATGELFF. DNA of the CDR3: TGCGCCAGCAGCGGGAGGGGCGCCACCGGGGAGCTGTTTTTT.

A few counts support this clonotype. The rearrangement uses TRBV10-3 and TRBJ2-5, with D possibly called TRBD1 or TRBD2 (5 bases each). There are 15 residues in the CDR3. Deletions cut 6 bases from V and 0 bases from J, with 14 bases between. Germline loops: CDR1 ENHRY, CDR2 SYGVKD. This CDR3 reads CAIRGARANQETQYF. The CDR3, as DNA: TGTGCCATCAGAGGGGCGCGGGCGAACCAAGAGACCCAGTACTTC.

Ten or more counts support this clonotype. This rearrangement joins TRBV18 to TRBJ2-1; tentatively, D is TRBD2 (6 bases). Germline V CDR1 and CDR2: KGHSH, LQKENI. This CDR3 is 15 amino acids long. The V and J ends lost 3 bases and 6 bases respectively, with 15 bases between them. CDR3 nucleotides: TGTGCCAGCTCACCCCCTAGCGTGGGAATCAATGAGCAGTTCTTC. Its translation: CASSPPSVGINEQFF.

There are a few counts of this clonotype. The chain employs TRBV12-3 or TRBV12-4 and TRBJ1-5; D is possibly TRBD1 (5 bases). The V end was cut by 5 bases, the J end by 5 bases, with 16 bases between. The CDR3 consists of 15 residues. As DNA, the CDR3 is TGTGCCAGCAGTCGGGGCGTAGGGGTCGATCAGCCCCAGCATTTT. This gives the protein CASSRGVGVDQPQHF.

This clonotype was seen a handful of times. This CDR3 is CASSEFAAREQYF. The CDR3 DNA follows: TGTGCCAGCAGTGAATTTGCGGCCCGGGAGCAGTACTTC. This chain links TRBV25-1 with TRBJ2-7; no clear D. The CDR3 covers 13 residues. Trimming removed 1 base from V and 7 bases from J, with 11 bases in between. Germline-derived CDR1 and CDR2 are MGHDK and SYGVNS.

The gene calls are TRBV12-3 or TRBV12-4 and TRBJ1-1, with TRBD1 identical over 7 bases. The CDR3 contains 17 residues. J was trimmed by 1 base and V by 6 bases; bases with no gene match: 14. In DNA form, the CDR3 reads TGTGCCAGCAGCTTATCCCGGAAGGGGGCGCCGAACACTGAAGCTTTCTTT. Amino acid sequence: CASSLSRKGAPNTEAFF.

This clonotype showed up just a few times. This rearrangement joins TRBV29-1 to TRBJ1-1; D is undetermined. The CDR3 length is 13 residues. Deletions cut 2 bases from V and 4 bases from J, with 11 bases between. Germline CDR1 reads SQVTM; CDR2 reads ANQGSEA. Written as DNA, the CDR3 is TGCAGCGTTGAATATGGAGCTGGCACTGAAGCTTTCTTT. Its protein product is CSVEYGAGTEAFF.

This chain connects TRBV19 to TRBJ1-1; D ambiguous. Trimming stripped 7 bases from V and 4 bases from J, with 10 bases between. CDR1 and CDR2 (germline): LNHDA, SQIVND (reference sequence). The CDR3 runs to 12 residues. CDR3 amino acids: CASTSRATEAFF. The DNA for the CDR3 is TGTGCCAGTACCTCCCGGGCCACTGAAGCTTTCTTT.

The rearrangement uses TRBV5-6 and TRBJ2-7; D is ambiguous. The CDR3 runs to 14 residues. In germline, CDR1 is SGHDT, CDR2 YYEEEE. Trimming pared 4 bases from V and 5 bases from J, leaving 16 bases between. CDR3 residues: CASSPPAPRDEQYF. The CDR3 nucleotides are TGTGCCAGCAGCCCCCCAGCCCCGAGAGACGAGCAGTACTTC.

The rearrangement links TRBV29-1 to TRBJ2-5; 9 nucleotides match TRBD2. V lost 5 bases and J lost 7; bases outside the gene matches: 11. The CDR3 loop spans 14 amino acids. In germline, CDR1 is SQVTM, CDR2 ANQGSEA. The CDR3 bases are TGCAGCGTTAAGGCGGCGGGAGGGCCGAGGACCCAGTACTTC. Translated, it gives CSVKAAGGPRTQYF.

Ten or more counts support this clonotype. The rearrangement uses TRBV12-3 or TRBV12-4 and TRBJ1-1; unclear D gene. V lost 3 bases and J lost 1, with 15 bases in between. The CDR3 is 16 amino acids. The CDR3 reads CASSLSVPPENTEAFF. CDR3 DNA sequence: TGTGCCAGCAGTTTGTCGGTCCCCCCGGAGAACACTGAAGCTTTCTTT.

The rearrangement links TRBV25-1 to TRBJ1-4, with TRBD1 matching 10 bases. The CDR3 has 18 amino acids. V shed 4 bases, J shed 3 bases, and the junction held 11 bases outside the gene matches. In germline, CDR1 is MGHDK, CDR2 SYGVNS. CDR3 nucleotide sequence: TGTGCCAGCAGTGGTGGGACAGGGGTTCTTCAGGCTAATGAAAAACTGTTTTTT. Its translation: CASSGGTGVLQANEKLFF.

The V and J genes are TRBV28 and TRBJ1-5, with TRBD1 matching 7 bases. The CDR3 totals 15 residues. V shed 2 bases and J 6 bases; nucleotides not matched to a gene: 7. Germline V gene lookup returns CDR1 MDHEN and CDR2 SYDVKM. The CDR3 loop reads CASSLTRQGFQPQHF. CDR3 DNA sequence: TGTGCCAGCAGTTTAACTCGACAGGGTTTTCAGCCCCAGCATTTT.